Listed below are T cell receptor beta chains from one sample, sequenced in a study of T-cell memory formation after mild COVID-19. TCRdb itself ran the 5' RACE reads through MiXCR, one entry per CDR3 protein. Found here are 250,000 to 300,000 distinct CDR3 sequences, 8% to 9% of them singletons; the top ten hold around a fifth. The sequencing sample was made of PBMCs or a T cell subset sorted from them (not recorded which). These TCRs come from a young man who had mild COVID-19 (a few samples of this study predate the infection). Cell type and time point are not known. Each CDR3 is given with its conserved first and last residue. D genes are given only for firm matches. The size of a clone is reported for some rows only, either as once, few or many, or as a class for expanded clones.

J,size,V,D,DNA,CDR3
TRBJ1-1,few,TRBV6-5,NA,TGTGCCAGCAGCTCCGGGATCGGCGGGACTGAAGCTTTCTTT,CASSSGIGGTEAFF
TRBJ2-6,many,TRBV3-1,NA,TGTGCCAGCAGCCAAGGTGGGGCCAACGTCCTGACTTTC,CASSQGGANVLTF
TRBJ2-3,NA,TRBV10-3,NA,TGTGCCATCAGTGTCGGCACAGATACGCAGTATTTT,CAISVGTDTQYF
TRBJ2-6,few,TRBV29-1,TRBD1,TGCAGCGTGTGGGTGACAGGGCGGACCTTCGGGGCCAACGTCCTGACTTTC,CSVWVTGRTFGANVLTF
TRBJ2-3,NA,TRBV4-2,TRBD2,TGTGCCAGCAGCCCCCCCGGAGCGGGGGGAGATACGCAGTATTTT,CASSPPGAGGDTQYF
TRBJ1-6,few,TRBV28,NA,TGTGCCAGCAGTCCTCACGATCGTAATTCACCCCTCCACTTT,CASSPHDRNSPLHF
TRBJ2-3,many,TRBV12-3/TRBV12-4,NA,TGTGCCAGCAGCCCCAACACAGGGTCCGGTACGCAGTATTTT,CASSPNTGSGTQYF
TRBJ2-3,NA,TRBV5-1,NA,TGCGCCAGCAGCCTGGGTTCTTCCTCCACAGATACGCAGTATTTT,CASSLGSSSTDTQYF
TRBJ2-1,many,TRBV5-1,NA,TGCGCCAGCAGCTTGTGGTACAGGCCCTACAATGAGCAGTTCTTC,CASSLWYRPYNEQFF
TRBJ2-1,many,TRBV7-9,TRBD2,TGTGCCAGCAGCGTACCTAGCGGGGGGCGACACAATGAGCAGTTCTTC,CASSVPSGGRHNEQFF
TRBJ2-5,few,TRBV5-1,NA,TGCGCCAGCAGCTCAGGACATCCGGGGACCCAGTACTTC,CASSSGHPGTQYF
TRBJ2-7,few,TRBV23-1,NA,TGCGCCAGCAGTCAACCCGGGTACGGGTACGAGCAGTACTTC,CASSQPGYGYEQYF
TRBJ1-1,few,TRBV27,NA,TGTGCCAGCAGTGCTACAGTGAACACTGAAGCTTTCTTT,CASSATVNTEAFF
TRBJ2-3,few,TRBV28,TRBD2,TGTGCCAGCAGTTTGACTAGCGGGCAAGATACGCAGTATTTT,CASSLTSGQDTQYF
TRBJ2-2,NA,TRBV7-6,NA,TGTGCCAGCAGCTCCTCGAGGGGGAACACCGGGGAGCTGTTTTTT,CASSSSRGNTGELFF
TRBJ2-5,many,TRBV5-4,TRBD1,TGTGCCAGCAGCTTGAACCGGGACAGGGTGTTCTTC,CASSLNRDRVFF
TRBJ2-5,few,TRBV15,NA,TGTGCCACCAGCAGAGATTTGTCAGATCCCAAAGAGACCCAGTACTTC,CATSRDLSDPKETQYF
TRBJ2-2,few,TRBV7-9,NA,TGTGCCAGCAGCTTTGAACGGGTTCACACCGGGGAGCTGTTTTTT,CASSFERVHTGELFF
TRBJ2-3,few,TRBV24-1,TRBD1,TGTGCCACCAGTGCGAGACAGGGGAGGGATACGCAGTATTTT,CATSARQGRDTQYF
TRBJ2-5,few,TRBV13,NA,TGTGCCAGCAGCCCGGGACACGGGGGAGAGACCCAGTACTTC,CASSPGHGGETQYF
TRBJ1-1,many,TRBV5-1,TRBD1,TGCGCCAGCAGCTTCGGGACAGGGGACACTGAAGCTTTCTTT,CASSFGTGDTEAFF
TRBJ1-1,few,TRBV6-5,NA,TGTGCCAGCAGTTATGAGGGTATGAGGACTGAAGCTTTCTTT,CASSYEGMRTEAFF
TRBJ1-1,few,TRBV5-1,NA,TGCGCCAGCAGCATTTTACCGCGAAAACTCGGTACTGAAGCTTTCTTT,CASSILPRKLGTEAFF
TRBJ2-4,NA,TRBV20-1,NA,TGCAGTGCTAGAGCACAGGTCGCCAAAAACATTCAGTACTTC,CSARAQVAKNIQYF
TRBJ2-1,many,TRBV7-7,TRBD2,TGTGCCAGCAGCCTAGCGGGTAACACTGAGCAGTTCTTC,CASSLAGNTEQFF
TRBJ2-1,few,TRBV7-9,NA,TGTGCCAGCTCCAACTACAATGAGCAGTTCTTC,CASSNYNEQFF
TRBJ1-1,few,TRBV4-3,TRBD1,TGCGCCAGCAGCCACTTTAGGACAGGTACGGCTGAAGCTTTCTTT,CASSHFRTGTAEAFF
TRBJ2-3,few,TRBV6-5,NA,TGTGCCAGCAGTTACTCACTAGCAACAGATACGCAGTATTTT,CASSYSLATDTQYF